These T cell receptor beta chains were read from a single sample in a study of blood T cell repertoires in COVID-19. Data came from immunoSEQ multiplex PCR; TCRdb stores just in-frame clones and leaves some out. The table includes fewer than 250,000 clones, 87% detected once. Source material: PBMCs or T cells enriched from blood (not recorded which). The receptors derive from a woman in her 30s with acute COVID-19. Both conserved end residues are part of each CDR3. D genes are given only for firm matches. Only part of the rows carry a size: once, few, many, or a class if the clone is expanded.

J,D,V,size,DNA,CDR3
TRBJ2-5,TRBD1,TRBV7-9,NA,TGTGCCAGCAGCCCAACCGGGACAGGGGAGACCCAGTACTTC,CASSPTGTGETQYF
TRBJ1-3,NA,TRBV2,NA,TGTGCCAGCAGTGATGGAGACGGGGACTCTGGAAACACCATATATTTT,CASSDGDGDSGNTIYF
TRBJ1-5,TRBD1,TRBV5-5,NA,TGTGCCAGCAGCTTGGAGGGACAGGGTGGAGTGCCCCAGCATTTT,CASSLEGQGGVPQHF
TRBJ1-6,TRBD1,TRBV25-1,once,TGTGCCAGCAGTGGGGGGACAGGGGCATATAATTCACCCCTCCACTTT,CASSGGTGAYNSPLHF
TRBJ1-1,NA,TRBV19,NA,TGTGCCAGTAGTATAGTCGCCTCCGGGGGGAACACTGAAGCTTTCTTT,CASSIVASGGNTEAFF
TRBJ1-1,NA,TRBV6-5,NA,TGTGCCAGCAGTCCAGGACAGCTGAACACTGAAGCTTTCTTT,CASSPGQLNTEAFF
TRBJ2-5,TRBD2,TRBV7-9,NA,TGTGCCAGCAGCCTAGCGGGGGGGCTAGAGACCCAGTACTTC,CASSLAGGLETQYF
TRBJ1-1,NA,TRBV18,NA,TGTGCCAGCTCAAGTCCTGTACTCCGTAACACTGAAGCTTTCTTT,CASSSPVLRNTEAFF
TRBJ1-5,NA,TRBV7-9,NA,TGTGCCAGCAGCTCCGCAGTCGTTGGTGGCAATCAGCCCCAGCATTTT,CASSSAVVGGNQPQHF
TRBJ1-1,NA,TRBV7-2,NA,TGTGCCAGCAGCTTTGTGTCAGGGTACACTGAAGCTTTCTTT,CASSFVSGYTEAFF
TRBJ1-1,NA,TRBV6-6,NA,TGTGCCAGCAGTTACTCGAGTTTAATGAACACTGAAGCTTTCTTT,CASSYSSLMNTEAFF
TRBJ1-4,NA,TRBV3-1/TRBV3-2,once,TGTGCCAGCAGCCAAGATTTCGGGAGTGGAAAACTGTTTTTT,CASSQDFGSGKLFF
TRBJ1-2,NA,TRBV3-1/TRBV3-2,NA,TGTGCCAGCAGCCGCGGGGTGGCCCCCTATGGCTACACCTTC,CASSRGVAPYGYTF
TRBJ2-7,TRBD2,TRBV7-9,NA,TGTGCCAGCAGCTCTCCGGGGGGGGAGCAGTACTTC,CASSSPGGEQYF
TRBJ1-5,NA,TRBV18,NA,TGTGCCAGCTCACCAACAGCCTCTAATCAGCCCCAGCATTTT,CASSPTASNQPQHF
TRBJ2-2,NA,TRBV5-6,NA,TGTGCCAGCAGCATGGACGGACCACCGGGACTGAGAGATGAGCTGTTTTTT,CASSMDGPPGLRDELFF
TRBJ1-4,TRBD1,TRBV2,NA,TGTGCCAGCAGTCCGACAGGGGTGGAAAAACTGTTTTTT,CASSPTGVEKLFF
TRBJ2-1,NA,TRBV9,NA,TGTGCCAGCAGCCCCTGGACTCAATACAATGAGCAGTTCTTC,CASSPWTQYNEQFF
TRBJ2-5,NA,TRBV18,NA,TGTGCCAGCTCACCACAGTTTACGGACCAAGAGACCCAGTACTTC,CASSPQFTDQETQYF
TRBJ2-7,TRBD1,TRBV10-2,NA,TGCGCCAGCCAAGGGACAGCGAACTCCTACGAGCAGTACTTC,CASQGTANSYEQYF